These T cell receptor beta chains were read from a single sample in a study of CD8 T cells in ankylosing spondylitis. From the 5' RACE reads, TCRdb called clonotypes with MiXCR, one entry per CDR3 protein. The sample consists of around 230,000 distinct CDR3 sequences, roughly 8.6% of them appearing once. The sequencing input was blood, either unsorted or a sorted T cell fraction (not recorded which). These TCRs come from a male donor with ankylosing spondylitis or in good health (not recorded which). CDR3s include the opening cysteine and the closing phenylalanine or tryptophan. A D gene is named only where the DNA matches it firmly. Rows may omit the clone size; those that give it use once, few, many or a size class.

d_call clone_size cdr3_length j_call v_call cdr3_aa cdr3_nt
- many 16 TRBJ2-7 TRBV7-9 CASSPLGEAGAYEQYF TGTGCCAGCAGCCCCCTGGGGGAGGCAGGGGCCTACGAGCAGTACTTC
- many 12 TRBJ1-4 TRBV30 CAWSALAEKLFF TGTGCCTGGAGTGCCTTAGCCGAAAAACTGTTTTTT
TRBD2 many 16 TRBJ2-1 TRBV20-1 CSATFSGRWLDNEQFF TGCAGTGCTACCTTTAGCGGGAGATGGTTGGACAATGAGCAGTTCTTC
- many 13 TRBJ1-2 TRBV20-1 CSALAPQGPGYTF TGCAGTGCCCTAGCTCCACAGGGCCCCGGCTACACCTTC
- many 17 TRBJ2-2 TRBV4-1 CASSQDAYWGNTGELFF TGCGCCAGCAGCCAAGATGCATATTGGGGAAACACCGGGGAGCTGTTTTTT
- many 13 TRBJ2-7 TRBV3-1 CASSQDWGIEQYF TGTGCCAGCAGCCAAGATTGGGGGATCGAGCAGTACTTC
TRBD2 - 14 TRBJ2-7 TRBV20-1 CSARPSGRAHEQYF TGCAGTGCTAGACCTAGCGGGAGGGCCCACGAGCAGTACTTC
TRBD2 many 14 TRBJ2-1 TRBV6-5 CASSYGTSVNEQFF TGTGCCAGCAGTTACGGGACTAGCGTAAATGAGCAGTTCTTC
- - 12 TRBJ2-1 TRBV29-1 CSVHISYNEQFF TGCAGCGTCCATATCTCCTACAATGAGCAGTTCTTC
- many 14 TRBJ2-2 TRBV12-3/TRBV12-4 CASSFQGPTGELFF TGTGCCAGCAGTTTTCAGGGTCCCACCGGGGAGCTGTTTTTT
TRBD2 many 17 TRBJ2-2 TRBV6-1 CASSATSLGANTGELFF TGTGCCAGCAGTGCGACTAGCCTAGGGGCGAACACCGGGGAGCTGTTTTTT
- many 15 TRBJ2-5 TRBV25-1 CASSEWEGVAETQYF TGTGCCAGCAGTGAATGGGAGGGGGTTGCTGAGACCCAGTACTTC
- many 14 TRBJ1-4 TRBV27 CASSPLQGNEKLFF TGTGCCAGCAGTCCCCTCCAGGGTAATGAAAAACTGTTTTTT
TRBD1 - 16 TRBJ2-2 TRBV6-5 CASSYSGGQGTGELFF TGTGCCAGCAGTTACTCGGGGGGACAGGGGACCGGGGAGCTGTTTTTT
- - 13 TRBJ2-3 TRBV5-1 CASSWTGADTQYF TGCGCCAGCAGCTGGACGGGCGCAGATACGCAGTATTTT
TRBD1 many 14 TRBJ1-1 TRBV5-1 CASSLAGGGEQAFF TGCGCCAGCAGCTTGGCTGGAGGGGGCGAACAAGCTTTCTTT
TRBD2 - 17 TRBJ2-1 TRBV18 CASSPRSSSGTYNEQFF TGTGCCAGCTCACCAAGATCATCTAGCGGGACGTACAATGAGCAGTTCTTC
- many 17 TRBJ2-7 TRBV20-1 CSATTPGTTHLSYEQYF TGCAGTGCAACAACTCCCGGGACCACACACCTCTCCTACGAGCAGTACTTC
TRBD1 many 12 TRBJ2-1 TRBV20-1 CSASTGNNEQFF TGCAGTGCCTCGACAGGGAACAATGAGCAGTTCTTC
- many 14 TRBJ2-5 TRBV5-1 CASSLEGFGKTQYF TGCGCCAGCAGCTTGGAGGGCTTTGGGAAGACCCAGTACTTC
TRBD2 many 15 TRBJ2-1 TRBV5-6 CASSLTPSGSYEQFF TGTGCCAGCAGCTTGACCCCTAGCGGGAGCTATGAGCAGTTCTTC
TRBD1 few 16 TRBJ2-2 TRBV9 CASSANGQGYTGELFF TGTGCCAGCAGCGCAAACGGACAGGGTTACACCGGGGAGCTGTTTTTT
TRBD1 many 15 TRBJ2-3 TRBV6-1 CASSGRATGADTQYF TGTGCCAGCAGTGGTAGAGCAACAGGGGCAGATACGCAGTATTTT
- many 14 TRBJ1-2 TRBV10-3 CAIKPGRGISGYTF TGTGCCATCAAACCAGGGAGAGGGATTAGTGGCTACACCTTC
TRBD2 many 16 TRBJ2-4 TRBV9 CASSVGPRTSSHIQYF TGTGCCAGCAGCGTAGGACCCCGGACTAGCAGCCACATTCAGTACTTC
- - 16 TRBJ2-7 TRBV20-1 CSARNLQGGGSYEQYF TGCAGTGCTAGAAACCTCCAGGGGGGGGGATCCTACGAGCAGTACTTC
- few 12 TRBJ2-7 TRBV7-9 CASSSLIGEQYF TGTGCCAGCAGCTCCCTCATAGGGGAGCAGTACTTC
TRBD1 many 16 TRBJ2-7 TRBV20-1 CSARGGAGQGYYEQYF TGCAGTGCTAGAGGCGGTGCAGGACAGGGGTACTACGAGCAGTACTTC
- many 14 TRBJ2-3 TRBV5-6 CASSLGGNTDTQYF TGTGCCAGCAGCTTGGGGGGGAACACAGATACGCAGTATTTT
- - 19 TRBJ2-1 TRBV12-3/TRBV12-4 CASCPLSDSPESSYNEQFF TGTGCCAGCTGCCCCCTATCGGACAGCCCTGAGAGCTCCTACAATGAGCAGTTCTTC
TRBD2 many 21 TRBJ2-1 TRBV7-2 CASSLAHPIRTSGGAYNEQFF TGTGCCAGCAGCTTAGCGCACCCCATCAGGACTAGCGGGGGGGCCTACAATGAGCAGTTCTTC
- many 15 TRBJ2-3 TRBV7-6 CASSLRTSRTDTQYF TGTGCCAGCAGCTTAAGGACTTCCCGCACAGATACGCAGTATTTT
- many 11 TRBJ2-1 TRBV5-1 CASSLEREQFF TGCGCCAGCAGCTTGGAGCGTGAGCAGTTCTTC
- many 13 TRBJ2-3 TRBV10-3 CAMSEGAGDTQYF TGTGCCATGTCGGAGGGCGCAGGAGATACGCAGTATTTT
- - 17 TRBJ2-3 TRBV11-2 CASSLGHRRGSTDTQYF TGTGCCAGCAGCTTAGGTCACAGGCGGGGCTCCACAGATACGCAGTATTTT
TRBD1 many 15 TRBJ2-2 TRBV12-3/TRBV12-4 CASSRGTGITGELFF TGTGCCAGCAGTCGGGGGACAGGGATCACCGGGGAGCTGTTTTTT
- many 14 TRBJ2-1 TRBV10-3 CAISEYAGDNEQFF TGTGCCATCAGTGAATACGCTGGGGACAATGAGCAGTTCTTC
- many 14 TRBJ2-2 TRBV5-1 CASSLAGVTGELFF TGCGCCAGCAGCTTGGCCGGCGTCACCGGGGAGCTGTTTTTT
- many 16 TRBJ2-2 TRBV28 CASSKWTVTNTGELFF TGTGCCAGCAGTAAATGGACAGTTACGAACACCGGGGAGCTGTTTTTT
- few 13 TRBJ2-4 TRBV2 CASSEGQRNIQYF TGTGCCAGCAGTGAAGGCCAGAGAAACATTCAGTACTTC
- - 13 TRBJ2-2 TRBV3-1 CASSLRVLGELFF TGTGCCAGCAGTTTGAGGGTTCTCGGGGAGCTGTTTTTT
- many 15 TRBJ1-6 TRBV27 CASRLDTLNNSPLHF TGTGCCAGCAGACTGGACACCCTGAATAATTCACCCCTCCACTTT
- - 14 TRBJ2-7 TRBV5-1 CASSLEEIFHEQYF TGCGCCAGCAGCTTGGAGGAGATCTTCCACGAGCAGTACTTC
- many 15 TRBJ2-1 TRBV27 CASSSPLSSYNEQFF TGTGCCAGCAGTAGCCCCCTGAGCTCCTACAATGAGCAGTTCTTC
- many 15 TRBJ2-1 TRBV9 CASSVARASYNEQFF TGTGCCAGCAGCGTAGCTAGGGCTTCCTACAATGAGCAGTTCTTC
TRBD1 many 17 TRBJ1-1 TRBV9 CASSVGTGGFGNTEAFF TGTGCCAGCAGCGTAGGGACAGGGGGTTTTGGGAACACTGAAGCTTTCTTT
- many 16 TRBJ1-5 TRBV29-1 CSATRQGNRSNQPQHF TGCAGCGCGACCCGTCAGGGGAACCGTAGCAATCAGCCCCAGCATTTT
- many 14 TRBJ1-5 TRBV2 CASSADSSNQPQHF TGTGCCAGCAGTGCGGACAGCTCCAATCAGCCCCAGCATTTT